Sequencing of this T cell receptor (beta chain) was carried out in a study of PD-1 blockade in mismatch repair-deficient tumors. Background on the study: Patients had about a dozen mismatch repair-deficient cancer types and were previously treated and progressing.

Only in-frame clones appear in the TCRdb table, and some are missing; sequencing was by immunoSEQ multiplex PCR. Of roughly 50,000 clones in the sample, roughly three quarters were seen once. Study-level points and caveats: Rapid post-treatment expansion, then contraction, generally preceding radiologic response, marked tumor-resident clones.

The CDR3 is 14 amino acids. Germline assignment: CDR1 SEHNR and CDR2 FQNEAQ (reference sequence). The V and J ends lost 7 bases and 1 base respectively, with 13 bases between them. A note on this clone: Its antigen is unidentified.

Mismatch repair deficiency was confirmed in all patients, by PCR or immunohistochemistry. TCRs were sequenced from three patients responding to pembrolizumab. Sequencing used peripheral blood, obtained 4 weeks after starting pembrolizumab. The V call is TRBV7-9, the J call TRBJ1-2, with unresolved D. This clonotype was sampled from an adult with mismatch repair-deficient cancer. For the CDR3, the DNA is TGTGCCAGCAACCCGGCGGGTGGTAACTATGGCTACACCTTC. As protein: CASNPAGGNYGYTF.